A selection of T cell receptor beta chains follows, all from one sample in a study of shared clonotypes between healthy human individuals. Data came from immunoSEQ multiplex PCR; TCRdb stores just in-frame clones and leaves some out. The sample comprises 550,000 to 750,000 clones, about 91% of which are singletons, and roughly 24% rests with the top ten. The sample taken for sequencing was naive CD8+ T cells sorted from blood. The receptors shown here come from a man aged 30 to 45 in good health. CDR3s include the opening cysteine and the closing phenylalanine or tryptophan. A D gene is named only where the DNA matches it firmly. Clone sizes are given selectively: once, few, many, or a class where the clone is expanded.

J gene	V gene	clone size	D gene	CDR3 DNA	CDR3 protein
TRBJ1-1	TRBV5-1	NA	NA	TGCGCCAGCAGCTTGGCAGGGTCTAGGATGAACACTGAAGCTTTCTTT	CASSLAGSRMNTEAFF
TRBJ2-7	TRBV29-1	NA	TRBD2	TGCAGCGCATGGACTAGCGGGACCTACGAGCAGTACTTC	CSAWTSGTYEQYF
TRBJ1-5	TRBV13	once	TRBD1	TGTGCCAGCAGCTTAGGCGTCAGGGGGCCGGATCAGCCCCAGCATTTT	CASSLGVRGPDQPQHF
TRBJ2-5	TRBV7-3	NA	NA	TGTGCCAGCAGCTTAAATGGCTGGGAGACCCAGTACTTC	CASSLNGWETQYF
TRBJ1-5	TRBV19	NA	NA	TGTGCCAGTAGTACGGGGATGGGAGATAATCAGCCCCAGCATTTT	CASSTGMGDNQPQHF
TRBJ2-1	TRBV5-6	NA	TRBD1	TGTGCCAGCAGCCCACTGGGACAGGGCGTAGACAATGAGCAGTTCTTC	CASSPLGQGVDNEQFF
TRBJ2-1	TRBV28	NA	TRBD1	TGTGCCAGCAGTTTGCCGAGGACAGGGGGTAGAGTAGGTTTCTACAATGAGCAGTTCTTC	CASSLPRTGGRVGFYNEQFF
TRBJ2-7	TRBV29-1	NA	TRBD2	TGCAGCGTTGAACTAGCGGGACCCTACGAGCAGTACTTC	CSVELAGPYEQYF
TRBJ2-5	TRBV2	NA	TRBD2	TGTGCCAGCAAACCCGGGGGGTTAAGACGGGAGACCCAGTACTTC	CASKPGGLRRETQYF
TRBJ2-2	TRBV27	NA	NA	TGTGCCAGCAGTCCACTTATCGAGGGGTTTGGCGGGGAGCTGTTTTTT	CASSPLIEGFGGELFF
TRBJ2-1	TRBV7-9	NA	NA	TGTGCCAGCAAGGTTTGGGCCCCCGAATCCTACAATGAGCAGTTCTTC	CASKVWAPESYNEQFF
TRBJ1-3	TRBV7-8	once	NA	TGTGCCAGCAGCTGGCTGACATCCTACTCTGGAAACACCATATATTTT	CASSWLTSYSGNTIYF
TRBJ2-1	TRBV7-3	NA	NA	TGTGCCAGCAGCCCAACCCCTAGCGCCGCCTACAATGAGCAGTTCTTC	CASSPTPSAAYNEQFF
TRBJ1-3	TRBV10-3	NA	TRBD1	TGTGCCACCGACAGGGACAGCTCTGGAAACACCATATATTTT	CATDRDSSGNTIYF
TRBJ2-2	TRBV7-9	NA	NA	TGTGCCAGCAGCTTAGCGCAGCGACCAACCGGGGAGCTGTTTTTT	CASSLAQRPTGELFF
TRBJ1-1	TRBV13	NA	TRBD1	TGTGCCAGCAGCCGATCGAACGACAGGGATGAAGCTTTCTTT	CASSRSNDRDEAFF
TRBJ2-1	TRBV9	NA	TRBD2	TGTGCCAGCAGCGTAGAAACGGGACTAGACTACAATGAGCAGTTCTTC	CASSVETGLDYNEQFF
TRBJ2-2	TRBV7-9	NA	NA	TGTGCCAGCAGCTTCAATGCAGGGAACACCGGGGAGCTGTTTTTT	CASSFNAGNTGELFF
TRBJ1-1	TRBV7-9	NA	NA	TGTGCCAGCGGTTCCAGGGCGGTTGAAGCTTTCTTT	CASGSRAVEAFF
TRBJ1-2	TRBV27	NA	NA	TGTGCCAGCAGTTTATTCCTCGGGGGAAATAACTATGGCTACACCTTC	CASSLFLGGNNYGYTF
TRBJ1-3	TRBV27	once	NA	TGTGCCAGCAGTTTAACACACCCCCCTGGAAACACCATATATTTT	CASSLTHPPGNTIYF
TRBJ2-1	TRBV9	NA	TRBD2	TGTGCCAGCAGCGTACGGGGACTATTGATCAATGAGCAGTTCTTC	CASSVRGLLINEQFF
TRBJ2-7	TRBV7-9	NA	TRBD1	TGTGCCAGCAGCCGAGGGCAGGGGGACTACGAGCAGTACTTC	CASSRGQGDYEQYF
TRBJ2-5	TRBV25-1	NA	TRBD2	TGTGCCAGCAGTAAGACTAGCGGGAGGCCTGGGGAGACCCAGTACTTC	CASSKTSGRPGETQYF
TRBJ2-1	TRBV5-1	NA	NA	TGCGCCAGCAGGACCCTGGTAGGAGGGGACAATGAGCAGTTCTTC	CASRTLVGGDNEQFF
TRBJ1-2	TRBV5-1	NA	NA	TGCGCCAGCAGCTTGGCCTCGGTTACCGACTATGGCTACACCTTC	CASSLASVTDYGYTF
TRBJ2-7	TRBV29-1	NA	NA	TGCAGCGTTGAAGTGGAAGCCTACGAGCAGTACTTC	CSVEVEAYEQYF
TRBJ2-5	TRBV29-1	NA	NA	TGCAGCGACGGGACCCAGTACTTC	CSDGTQYF
TRBJ2-3	TRBV7-8	NA	TRBD2	TGTGCCAGCAGCTTAGAAAGAGCGGGAGGGCTTTATACGCAGTATTTT	CASSLERAGGLYTQYF
TRBJ1-4	TRBV28	once	NA	TGTGCCAGCAACCGTCGGGGACTCGGTGAAAAACTGTTTTTT	CASNRRGLGEKLFF
TRBJ1-4	TRBV23-1	once	NA	TGCGCCAGCAGATGGGACGTGGGAGGCCAACCAACTAATGAAAAACTGTTTTTT	CASRWDVGGQPTNEKLFF
TRBJ2-7	TRBV25-1	NA	TRBD1	TGTGCCAGCAGTTCAAGGACAGGACGTTACGAGCAGTACTTC	CASSSRTGRYEQYF
TRBJ2-5	TRBV5-1	NA	NA	TGCGCCAGCAGCTTGTCATCTCGTGGAGGGCCGCTGGGGTCCCAGTACTTC	CASSLSSRGGPLGSQYF
TRBJ2-1	TRBV18	NA	TRBD2	TGTGCCAGCTCACTTTATCCCGGGACTAGCGGGAGCTCAGGCTACAATGAGCAGTTCTTC	CASSLYPGTSGSSGYNEQFF
TRBJ2-5	TRBV7-6	NA	TRBD2	TGTGCCAGCAGCGATGGACTAGCGGGGGCCCTCCTCCAAGAGACCCAGTACTTC	CASSDGLAGALLQETQYF
TRBJ2-3	TRBV29-1	few	NA	TGCAGCGTTGAAGACGCACGGGGCACAGATACGCAGTATTTT	CSVEDARGTDTQYF
TRBJ1-2	TRBV29-1	NA	TRBD1	TGCAGCGTTGATAAGCTACAGGGGGAAGACTATGGCTACACCTTC	CSVDKLQGEDYGYTF
TRBJ2-2	TRBV11-3	NA	TRBD1	TGTGCCAGCAGCACACCCGACAGGGGCTACACCGGGGAGCTGTTTTTT	CASSTPDRGYTGELFF
TRBJ2-1	TRBV18	NA	NA	TGTGCCAGCTCAAAAGCTAGCATTCCCTCCTACAATGAGCAGTTCTTC	CASSKASIPSYNEQFF
TRBJ2-7	TRBV27	NA	TRBD2	TGTGCCAGCAGTTTATCCTATAGCGGGAGTAGGTCGAGCGAGCAGTACTTC	CASSLSYSGSRSSEQYF
TRBJ2-7	TRBV4-1	NA	TRBD2	TGCGCCAGCAGCTCCGAATTGGCGGGAGCGTCCTACGAGCAGTACTTC	CASSSELAGASYEQYF
TRBJ1-2	TRBV11-2	NA	NA	TGTGCCAGCAGCTTAGATGCCCGGGAATGGGACTATGGCTACACCTTC	CASSLDAREWDYGYTF
TRBJ2-5	TRBV29-1	NA	TRBD2	TGCAGCGTCGGACTAGCGGGAGTTCAGTACTTC	CSVGLAGVQYF
TRBJ1-2	TRBV2	NA	TRBD1	TGTGCCAGCAGTGCCTGGACAGGAGCCAACTATGGCTACACCTTC	CASSAWTGANYGYTF
TRBJ2-7	TRBV7-2	NA	TRBD2	TGTGCCAGCAGCTTAGCATCGCTAGCGGGTAACTACGAGCAGTACTTC	CASSLASLAGNYEQYF
TRBJ2-7	TRBV15	once	TRBD2	TGTGCCACCAGCAGAGACTCTAGCCTAGCGGGAGGCGAGCAGTACTTC	CATSRDSSLAGGEQYF
TRBJ2-4	TRBV19	many	NA	TGTGCCAGTAGTACCCCTAGACTCACTCTAGCCAAAAACATTCAGTACTTC	CASSTPRLTLAKNIQYF
TRBJ2-7	TRBV27	NA	NA	TGTGCCAGCAGCCCCGTGTACGGCTCCTACGAGCAGTACTTC	CASSPVYGSYEQYF